The entry that follows covers one TCR beta chain sequence. As for time point: blood 2 weeks post-SBRT. Treatment denoted: 15 Gy SBRT to primary tumor, nephrectomy 4 weeks later. Blood was sampled at baseline, 2 weeks and 4 weeks after SBRT. The data were obtained in a study of radiation and T cells in renal cell carcinoma. Clones were sequenced by immunoSEQ multiplex PCR, and TCRdb holds only the in-frame ones, with some missing. The sample holds 45,000 to 55,000 clones, 75% to 85% seen once. The CDR3 is 14 amino acids. Germline V gene sequence: CDR1 ENHRY, CDR2 SYGVKD. V lost 4 bases and J 6 bases, leaving 16 bases between the germline ends.

The source was blood, collected from a patient whose treatment included radiotherapy and nephrectomy. This chain connects TRBV10-3 to TRBJ2-7; D is unresolved. This TCR was sampled from a woman between 70 and 85 years old with renal cell carcinoma. The CDR3 region has the DNA TGTGCCATCAGTGGTCAGGTCCTTTTGGGCGAGCAGTACTTC. This sequence encodes CAISGQVLLGEQYF.